A selection of T cell receptor beta chains follows, all from one sample in a study of breast tumors, draining lymph nodes, adjacent tissues. TCRdb reprocessed the multiplex PCR reads with MiXCR, giving one entry per CDR3 protein. The top ten hold just over 1.4% of the sample, which has more than 200,000 distinct CDR3 sequences, roughly 32% seen once. Sequencing was done on a sample of axillary lymph node tissue. Receptor source: a female donor with breast cancer. Some clones in this sample may be carry-over from other donors' samples. Both conserved end residues are part of each CDR3. Each record gives: clone size, V gene, J gene, CDR3 protein. Some rows have no size entry. The others give once, few or many, or a class for an expanded clone.

few	TRBV18	TRBJ2-3	CASSPGTSGIPDTQYF
NA	TRBV7-9	TRBJ2-3	CASRLAAYNEQYF
NA	TRBV2	TRBJ1-4	CASSRTDGGEKLFF
many	TRBV5-6	TRBJ2-3	CASSTGLSTDTQYF
many	TRBV20-1	TRBJ1-2	CSGGSYGYTF
NA	TRBV6-1	TRBJ1-4	CASSEGQTNEKLFF
many	TRBV6-2/TRBV6-3	TRBJ2-7	CASMGTEYEQYF
many	TRBV9	TRBJ1-5	CASSRQGGQPQHF
NA	TRBV7-6	TRBJ2-3	CASSYSSGDSDTQYF
many	TRBV7-6	TRBJ2-5	CASSYMGLAGVETQYF
NA	TRBV18	TRBJ2-2	CASSWRAGENTGEMFF
NA	TRBV7-9	TRBJ2-3	CASSSGLAGGLRDTQYF
few	TRBV9	TRBJ2-7	CASSYGAGGDEQYF
many	TRBV3-1	TRBJ1-2	CASSRQGEAYGYTF
NA	TRBV7-2	TRBJ2-3	CASSLVNPGATDTQYF
NA	TRBV5-1	TRBJ2-1	CASSMDGQIYNEQFF
many	TRBV5-1	TRBJ2-5	CASSSGTSGETQYF
NA	TRBV6-6	TRBJ1-1	CASTKRRGTGENTEAFF
NA	TRBV28	TRBJ2-1	CASSSGTSAYNEQFF
NA	TRBV19	TRBJ1-5	CASSTGTGGNQPQHF
many	TRBV15	TRBJ2-3	CATSCWGSGRTDTQYF
NA	TRBV12-3/TRBV12-4	TRBJ1-1	CASRTGTLNTEAFF
many	TRBV11-2	TRBJ2-1	CASSSPLGGSSYNEQFF
many	TRBV20-1	TRBJ2-5	CSARTGFETQYF
many	TRBV3-1	TRBJ1-2	CASSQEGSRNYGYTF
few	TRBV30	TRBJ1-1	CAWSGQLNTEAFF
many	TRBV18	TRBJ2-2	CASSFGSPGELFF
many	TRBV5-1	TRBJ2-3	CASSFGTSGTDTQYF
many	TRBV6-1	TRBJ2-2	CASLRTGDTGELFF